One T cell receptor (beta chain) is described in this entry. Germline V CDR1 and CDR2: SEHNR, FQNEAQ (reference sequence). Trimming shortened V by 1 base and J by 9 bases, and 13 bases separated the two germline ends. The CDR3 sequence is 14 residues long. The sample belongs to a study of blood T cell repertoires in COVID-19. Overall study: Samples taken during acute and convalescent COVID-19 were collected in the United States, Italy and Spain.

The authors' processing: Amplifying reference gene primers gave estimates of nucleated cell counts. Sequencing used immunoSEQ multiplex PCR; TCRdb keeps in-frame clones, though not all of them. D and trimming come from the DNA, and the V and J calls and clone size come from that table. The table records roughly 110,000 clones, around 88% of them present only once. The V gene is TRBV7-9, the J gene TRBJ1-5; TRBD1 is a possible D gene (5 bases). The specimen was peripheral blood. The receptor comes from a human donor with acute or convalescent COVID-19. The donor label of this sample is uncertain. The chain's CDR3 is CASSLVGGDGPQHF. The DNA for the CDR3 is TGTGCCAGCAGCTTAGTGGGAGGGGACGGGCCCCAGCATTTT.